This T cell receptor (beta chain) derives from a study of T cell repertoires in aging, cancer and after chemotherapy. Study-level information: Pre- and post-chemotherapy samples were paired from glioblastoma patients treated with temozolomide-based therapy.

A mixed TRB-A/B primer pool amplified rearranged TRB by multiplex touch-down PCR. Using its own MiXCR run on the multiplex PCR reads, TCRdb lists one record per CDR3 protein. This sample has 600 to 650 distinct CDR3 sequences, with approximately 83% found just once. The CDR3 loop spans 11 amino acids. With 4 bases removed from V and 11 bases from J, the gap between germline ends came to 12 bases. Germline V gives CDR1 MNHEY, CDR2 SMNVEV (reference sequence). Peripheral blood genomic DNA, not sorted cells or RNA, was the template. The sample taken for sequencing was blood. This receptor was identified in a human donor with a solid tumor. J is TRBJ2-7 and V is TRBV27; D is ambiguous. CDR3 sequence reads: CASSSGSGKYF. The CDR3 region has the DNA TGTGCCAGCAGTTCTGGCAGTGGGAAGTACTTC.